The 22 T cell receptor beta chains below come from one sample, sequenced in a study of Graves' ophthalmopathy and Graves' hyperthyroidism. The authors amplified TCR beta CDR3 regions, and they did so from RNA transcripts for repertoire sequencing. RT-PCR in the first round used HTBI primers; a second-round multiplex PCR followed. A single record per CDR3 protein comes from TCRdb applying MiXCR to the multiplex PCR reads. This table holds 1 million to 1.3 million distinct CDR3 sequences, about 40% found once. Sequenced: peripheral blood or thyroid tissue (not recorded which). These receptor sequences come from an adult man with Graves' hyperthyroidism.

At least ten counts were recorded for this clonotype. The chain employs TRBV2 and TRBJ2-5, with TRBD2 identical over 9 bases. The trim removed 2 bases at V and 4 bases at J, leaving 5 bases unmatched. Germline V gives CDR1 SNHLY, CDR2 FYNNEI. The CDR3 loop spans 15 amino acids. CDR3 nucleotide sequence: TGTGCCAGCAGTGAACATGCGGGGGGGCCAGAGACCCAGTACTTC. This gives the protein CASSEHAGGPETQYF.

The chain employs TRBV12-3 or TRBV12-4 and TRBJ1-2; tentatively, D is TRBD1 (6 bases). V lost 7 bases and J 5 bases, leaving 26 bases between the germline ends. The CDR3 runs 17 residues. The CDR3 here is CASTFGTIGGTGYGYTF. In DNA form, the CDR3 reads TGTGCCAGCACATTTGGAACAATAGGGGGGACTGGATATGGCTACACCTTC.

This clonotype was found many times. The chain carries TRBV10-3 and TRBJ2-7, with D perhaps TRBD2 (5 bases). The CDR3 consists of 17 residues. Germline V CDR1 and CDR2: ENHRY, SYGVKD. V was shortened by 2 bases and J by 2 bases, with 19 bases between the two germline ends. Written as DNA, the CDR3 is TGTGCCATCAGTGAGGACATCCAAACCAGGAGGACCTACGAGCAGTACTTC. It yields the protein CAISEDIQTRRTYEQYF.

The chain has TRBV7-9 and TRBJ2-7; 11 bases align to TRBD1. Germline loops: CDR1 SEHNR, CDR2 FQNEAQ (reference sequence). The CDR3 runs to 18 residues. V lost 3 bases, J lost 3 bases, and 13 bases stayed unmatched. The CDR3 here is CASSFDGQGARRSYEQYF. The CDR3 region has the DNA TGTGCCAGCAGCTTTGATGGACAGGGGGCGCGGAGGAGCTACGAGCAGTACTTC. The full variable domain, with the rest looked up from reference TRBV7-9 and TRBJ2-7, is DTGVSQNPRHKITKRGQNVTFRCDPISEHNRLYWYRQTLGQGPEFLTYFQNEAQLEKSRLLSDRFSAERPKGSFSTLEIQRTEQGDSAMYLCASSFDGQGARRSYEQYFGPGTRLTVT.

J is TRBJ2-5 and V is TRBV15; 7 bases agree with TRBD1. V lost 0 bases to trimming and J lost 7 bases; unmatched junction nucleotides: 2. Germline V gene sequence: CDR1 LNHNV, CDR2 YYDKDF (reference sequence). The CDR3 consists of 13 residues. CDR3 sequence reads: CATSRDRTGTQYF. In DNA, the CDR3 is TGTGCCACCAGCAGAGACCGGACAGGGACCCAGTACTTC.

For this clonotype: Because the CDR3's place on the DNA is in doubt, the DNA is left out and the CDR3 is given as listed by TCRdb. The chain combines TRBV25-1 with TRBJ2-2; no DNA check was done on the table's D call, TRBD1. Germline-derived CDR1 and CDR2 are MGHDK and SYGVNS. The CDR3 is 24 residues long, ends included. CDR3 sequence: CASRDDRGWRANVLTFGAGGELFF.

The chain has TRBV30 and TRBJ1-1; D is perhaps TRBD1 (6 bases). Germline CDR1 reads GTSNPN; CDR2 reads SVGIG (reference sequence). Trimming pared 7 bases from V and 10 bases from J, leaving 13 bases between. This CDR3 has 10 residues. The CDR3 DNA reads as TGTGCCTTTACACAGGGCCGAGCTTTCTTT. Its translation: CAFTQGRAFF. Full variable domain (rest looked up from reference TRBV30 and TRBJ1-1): SQTIHQWPATLVQPVGSPLSLECTVEGTSNPNLYWYRQAAGRGLQLLFYSVGIGQISSEVPQNLSASRPQDRQFILSSKKLLLSDSGFYLCAFTQGRAFFGQGTRLTVV.

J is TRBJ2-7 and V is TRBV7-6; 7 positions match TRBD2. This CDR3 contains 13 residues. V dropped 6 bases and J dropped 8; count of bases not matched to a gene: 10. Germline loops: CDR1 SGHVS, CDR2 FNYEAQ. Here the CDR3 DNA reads TGTGCCAGCAGTACTTGGGGGGGAAGTCAGCAGTACTTC. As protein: CASSTWGGSQQYF.

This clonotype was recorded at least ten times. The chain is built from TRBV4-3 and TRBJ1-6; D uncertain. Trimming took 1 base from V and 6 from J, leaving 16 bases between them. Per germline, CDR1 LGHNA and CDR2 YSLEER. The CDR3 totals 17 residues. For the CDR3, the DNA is TGCGCCAGCAGCCAAGGTTTTCTCGGCAAAACTAATTCACCCCTCCACTTT. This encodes CASSQGFLGKTNSPLHF.

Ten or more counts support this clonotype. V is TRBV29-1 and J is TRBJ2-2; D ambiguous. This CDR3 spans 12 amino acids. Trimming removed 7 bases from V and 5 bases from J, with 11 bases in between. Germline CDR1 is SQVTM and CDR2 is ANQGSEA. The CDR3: CSATTPTGELFF. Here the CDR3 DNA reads TGCAGCGCGACGACACCAACCGGGGAGCTGTTTTTT.

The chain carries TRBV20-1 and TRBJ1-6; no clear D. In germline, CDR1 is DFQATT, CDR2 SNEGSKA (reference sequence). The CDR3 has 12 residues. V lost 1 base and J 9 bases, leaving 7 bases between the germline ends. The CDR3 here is CSARGDGSPLHF. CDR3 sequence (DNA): TGCAGTGCTAGAGGGGATGGTTCACCCCTCCACTTT.

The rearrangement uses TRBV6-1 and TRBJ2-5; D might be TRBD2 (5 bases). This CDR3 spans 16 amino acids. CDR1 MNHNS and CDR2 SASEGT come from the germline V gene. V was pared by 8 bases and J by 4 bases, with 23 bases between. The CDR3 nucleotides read TGTGCCAGCGCCGCTTCAGGCACCGGACTCTTAGAGACCCAGTACTTC. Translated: CASAASGTGLLETQYF.

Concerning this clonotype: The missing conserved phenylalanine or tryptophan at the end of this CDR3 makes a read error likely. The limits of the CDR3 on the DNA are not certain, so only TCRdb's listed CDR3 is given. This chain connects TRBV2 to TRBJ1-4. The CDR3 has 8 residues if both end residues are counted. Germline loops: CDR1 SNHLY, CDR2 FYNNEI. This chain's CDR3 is CASSEGHN.

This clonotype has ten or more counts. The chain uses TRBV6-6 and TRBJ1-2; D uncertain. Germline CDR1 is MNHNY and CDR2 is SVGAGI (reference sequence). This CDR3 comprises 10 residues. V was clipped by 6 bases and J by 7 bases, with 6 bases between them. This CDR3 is CASREPGYTF. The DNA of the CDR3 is TGTGCCAGCAGGGAACCTGGCTACACCTTC.

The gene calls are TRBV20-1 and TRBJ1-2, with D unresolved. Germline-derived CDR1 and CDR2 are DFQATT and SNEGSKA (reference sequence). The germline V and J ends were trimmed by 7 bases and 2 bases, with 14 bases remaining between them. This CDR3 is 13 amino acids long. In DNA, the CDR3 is TGCAGTGTGGCGGGCAGGCTCAACTATGGCTACACCTTC. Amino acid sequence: CSVAGRLNYGYTF.

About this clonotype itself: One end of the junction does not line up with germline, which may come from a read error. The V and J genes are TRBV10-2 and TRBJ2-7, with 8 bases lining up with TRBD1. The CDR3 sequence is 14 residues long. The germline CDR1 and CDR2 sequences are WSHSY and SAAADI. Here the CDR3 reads CASSAGTGPYEQCF. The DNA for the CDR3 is TGCGCCAGCAGTGCCGGGACAGGTCCCTACGAGCAGTGCTTC.

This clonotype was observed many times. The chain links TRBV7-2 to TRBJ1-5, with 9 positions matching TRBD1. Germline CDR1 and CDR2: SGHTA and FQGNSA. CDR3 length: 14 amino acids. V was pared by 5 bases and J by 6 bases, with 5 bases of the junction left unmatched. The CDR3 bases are TGTGCCAGCAGCCTTACAGGGGGCTTTCAGCCCCAGCATTTT. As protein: CASSLTGGFQPQHF. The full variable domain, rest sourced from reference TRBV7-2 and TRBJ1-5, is GAGVSQSPSNKVTEKGKDVELRCDPISGHTALYWYRQSLGQGLEFLIYFQGNSAPDKSGLPSDRFSAERTGGSVSTLTIQRTQQEDSAVYLCASSLTGGFQPQHFGDGTRLSIL.

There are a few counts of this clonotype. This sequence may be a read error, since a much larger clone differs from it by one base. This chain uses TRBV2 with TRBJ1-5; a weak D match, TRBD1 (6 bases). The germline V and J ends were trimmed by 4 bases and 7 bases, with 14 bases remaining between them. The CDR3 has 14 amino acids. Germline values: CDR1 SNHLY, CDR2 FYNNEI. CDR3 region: CASSGSQGKQPQHF. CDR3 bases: TGTGCCAGCAGTGGAAGTCAGGGGAAGCAGCCCCAGCATTTT.

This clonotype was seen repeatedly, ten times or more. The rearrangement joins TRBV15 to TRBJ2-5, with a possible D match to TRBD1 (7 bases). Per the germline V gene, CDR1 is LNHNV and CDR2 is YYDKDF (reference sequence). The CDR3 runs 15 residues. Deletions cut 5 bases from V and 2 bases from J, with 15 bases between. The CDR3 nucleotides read TGTGCCACCAGCCGATGGACAGGACTACAAGAGACCCAGTACTTC. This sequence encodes CATSRWTGLQETQYF.

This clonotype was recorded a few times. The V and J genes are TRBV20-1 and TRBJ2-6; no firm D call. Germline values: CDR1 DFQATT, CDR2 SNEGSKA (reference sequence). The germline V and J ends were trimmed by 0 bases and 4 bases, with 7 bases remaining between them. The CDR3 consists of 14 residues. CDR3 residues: CSARDLRGANVLTF. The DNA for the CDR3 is TGCAGTGCTAGAGATCTTCGGGGGGCCAACGTCCTGACTTTC.

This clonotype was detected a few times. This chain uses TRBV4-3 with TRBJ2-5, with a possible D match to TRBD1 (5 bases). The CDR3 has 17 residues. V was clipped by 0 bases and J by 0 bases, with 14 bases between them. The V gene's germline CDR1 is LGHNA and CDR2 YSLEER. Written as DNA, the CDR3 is TGCGCCAGCAGCCAAGAGTGGGGCGGAATCTACCAAGAGACCCAGTACTTC. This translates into CASSQEWGGIYQETQYF.

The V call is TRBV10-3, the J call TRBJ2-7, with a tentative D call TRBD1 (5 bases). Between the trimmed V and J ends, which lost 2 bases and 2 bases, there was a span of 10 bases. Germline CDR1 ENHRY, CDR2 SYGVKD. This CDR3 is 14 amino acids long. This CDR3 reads CAISEAGSPYEQYF. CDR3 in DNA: TGTGCCATCAGTGAGGCAGGGTCACCCTACGAGCAGTACTTC.